These 19 T cell receptor beta chains were sequenced from one sample in a study of technical replicates of blood from a few donors. Sequenced by immunoSEQ multiplex PCR; TCRdb stores in-frame clones only, minus some. The sample lists around 61,000 clones, almost 97% occurring once. Sequenced sample: T cells isolated from PBMCs. The origin of the receptors is a human donor in good health.

The chain uses TRBV28 and TRBJ1-2, with 8 nucleotides matching TRBD1. Germline assignment: CDR1 MDHEN and CDR2 SYDVKM. Trimming at V came to 4 bases and at J to 5 bases, leaving 9 bases not matched to a gene. The CDR3 contains 15 residues. In DNA form, the CDR3 reads TGTGCCAGCAGTTCGGGGGACAGGCAGCTATATGGCTACACCTTC. Translated: CASSSGDRQLYGYTF.

This rearrangement joins TRBV11-2 to TRBJ2-7, with D tentatively TRBD2 (5 bases). This CDR3 is built from 15 residues. Trimming left V 3 bases short and J 1 base short, with 13 bases between. The germline CDR1 and CDR2 sequences are SGHAT and FQNNGV. CDR3 nucleotides: TGTGCCAGCAGCTTCCGCGGAAGGAGGTCCTACGAGCAGTACTTC. Translating it yields CASSFRGRRSYEQYF. The complete variable domain, with remaining parts taken from reference TRBV11-2 and TRBJ2-7, reads EAGVAQSPRYKIIEKRQSVAFWCNPISGHATLYWYQQILGQGPKLLIQFQNNGVVDDSQLPKDRFSAERLKGVDSTLKIQPAKLEDSAVYLCASSFRGRRSYEQYFGPGTRLTVT.

The chain couples TRBV4-2 to TRBJ2-3; tentative D call: TRBD2 (5 bases). Trimming left V 4 bases short and J 0 bases short, with 17 bases between. The CDR3 is made up of 17 amino acids. Germline CDR1 is LGHNA and CDR2 is YNFKEQ. CDR3 in DNA: TGTGCCAGCAGCCGGGTGGGCGGGCGGGCTAGCACAGATACGCAGTATTTT. Translated: CASSRVGGRASTDTQYF.

The chain links TRBV5-6 to TRBJ1-4; 10 bases agree with TRBD1. Trimming at V came to 0 bases and at J to 8 bases, leaving 7 bases not matched to a gene. The germline V gene encodes CDR1 SGHDT and CDR2 YYEEEE. This CDR3 comprises 16 residues. The CDR3 is CASSLAGTGAGEKLFF. The DNA for the CDR3 is TGTGCCAGCAGCTTGGCCGGGACAGGGGCGGGCGAAAAACTGTTTTTT.

This sequence joins TRBV11-3 and TRBJ2-7, with D possibly matching TRBD2 (5 bases). The CDR3 is made up of 14 amino acids. V lost 7 bases to trimming and J lost 10 bases, with 23 bases between them. CDR1 and CDR2 (germline): SGHNT, YENEEA. The CDR3 bases are TGTGCCAGCAACCCCCCGTCCGGACTCACTAAACAGTACTTC. This gives the protein CASNPPSGLTKQYF.

The chain carries TRBV6-5 and TRBJ1-2, with 8 bases that match TRBD1. V was pared by 2 bases and J by 4 bases, with 6 bases of the junction left unmatched. The CDR3 contains 15 residues. Germline-derived CDR1 and CDR2 are MNHEY and SVGAGI. The CDR3: CASSYGQGGFYGYTF. The CDR3 DNA follows: TGTGCCAGCAGTTACGGACAGGGAGGGTTCTATGGCTACACCTTC.

This sequence joins TRBV11-3 and TRBJ2-2, with 9 bases identical to TRBD2. Germline loops: CDR1 SGHNT, CDR2 YENEEA. The CDR3 is made up of 16 amino acids. Germline trimming cut 1 base from V and 0 bases from J; bases unmatched to any gene: 0. CDR3 amino acids: CASSLGGGANTGELFF. The DNA of the CDR3 is TGTGCCAGCAGCTTAGGCGGGGGGGCGAACACCGGGGAGCTGTTTTTT.

The genes are TRBV11-2 and TRBJ2-7; 9 bases agree with TRBD1. The V gene's germline CDR1 is SGHAT and CDR2 FQNNGV. V lost 3 bases and J lost 1; bases outside the gene matches: 1. The CDR3 is 14 amino acids. CDR3 region: CASSFGTGSYEQYF. The CDR3 DNA is TGTGCCAGCAGCTTCGGGACAGGGTCCTACGAGCAGTACTTC.

V usage is TRBV2 and J usage is TRBJ2-1; D ambiguous. The V gene lost 10 bases and the J gene lost 3 bases, with 7 bases spanning the gap. The CDR3 contains 11 residues. CDR1 SNHLY and CDR2 FYNNEI come from the germline V gene. The CDR3 bases are TGTGCCATCCAGAACTACAATGAGCAGTTCTTC. Translated: CAIQNYNEQFF.

The CDR3: CASRPDRAYEQYF. For the CDR3, the DNA is TGCGCCAGCAGACCGGACAGGGCCTACGAGCAGTACTTC. J is TRBJ2-7 and V is TRBV5-1; 8 bases align to TRBD1. Germline CDR1 and CDR2: SGHRS and YFSETQ. Losses at the gene ends were 5 bases for V and 2 bases for J; bases not matched to a gene: 3. The CDR3 covers 13 residues.

The genes are TRBV9 and TRBJ2-5; D gene uncertain. The CDR3 covers 16 residues. Germline values: CDR1 SGDLS, CDR2 YYNGEE. V dropped 3 bases and J dropped 0 bases, with 15 bases sitting between them. CDR3 region: CASSATSTSYQETQYF. The DNA for the CDR3 is TGTGCCAGCAGCGCCACCTCGACTTCCTACCAAGAGACCCAGTACTTC.

The V call is TRBV19, the J call TRBJ1-5; 11 bases line up with TRBD1. Trimming took 7 bases from V and 6 from J; bases not matched to a gene: 5. CDR3 length equals 14 residues. The germline gives CDR1 LNHDA, CDR2 SQIVND (reference sequence). DNA for the CDR3: TGTGCCAGTACTGGGACAGGGGGTTTTCAGCCCCAGCATTTT. Translation gives CASTGTGGFQPQHF.

This chain joins TRBV19 and TRBJ2-3, with TRBD2 matching 9 bases. CDR3 length equals 16 residues. Germline V gene data show CDR1 as LNHDA and CDR2 as SQIVND (reference sequence). After removal of 6 bases from V and 6 bases from J, the junction contained 13 bases not matched to a gene. The CDR3 sequence: CASREAGGLLWDTQYF. CDR3 sequence (DNA): TGTGCCAGTAGGGAGGCGGGGGGGCTCCTGTGGGATACGCAGTATTTT.

This sequence joins TRBV9 and TRBJ2-5; D uncertain. The V end was cut by 0 bases, the J end by 4 bases, with 7 bases between. Germline CDR1 and CDR2: SGDLS and YYNGEE. CDR3 length: 13 residues. Written as DNA, the CDR3 is TGTGCCAGCAGCGTAGCACTAACAGAGACCCAGTACTTC. Its protein is CASSVALTETQYF.

In this sample, this clone turned up once. The gene calls are TRBV7-8 and TRBJ1-5; 8 nucleotides agree with TRBD1. V trimming: 4 bases; J trimming: 1 base; junction bases outside the gene matches: 6. The CDR3 loop spans 16 amino acids. Per germline, CDR1 SGHVS and CDR2 FQNEAQ. In DNA form, the CDR3 reads TGTGCCAGCAGCTCTCCAGGGGGCTGGAGCAATCAGCCCCAGCATTTT. Translated: CASSSPGGWSNQPQHF.

The chain employs TRBV28 and TRBJ2-1, with a weak D call TRBD2 (5 bases). The CDR3 runs 12 residues. The germline gives CDR1 MDHEN, CDR2 SYDVKM. Trimming cost V 3 bases and J 9 bases, with 9 bases left between them. The CDR3 is CASSFTRAEQFF. As DNA, the CDR3 is TGTGCCAGCAGTTTTACGAGGGCTGAGCAGTTCTTC. The full variable domain, rest sourced from reference TRBV28 and TRBJ2-1, is DVKVTQSSRYLVKRTGEKVFLECVQDMDHENMFWYRQDPGLGLRLIYFSYDVKMKEKGDIPEGYSVSREKKERFSLILESASTNQTSMYLCASSFTRAEQFFGPGTRLTVL.

The chain has TRBV21-1 and TRBJ1-6. TRBV21-1 is designated a pseudogene. This CDR3 is built from 13 residues. The CDR3 region has the DNA TGTGCCAGCAGCAAGCGGGCAGATTCACCCCTCCACTTT. This translates into CASSKRADSPLHF.

The CDR3 region has the DNA TGTGCCAGCAGCCAAGAAAGGGCAGGGGGCAATGAGCAGTTCTTC. Amino acids: CASSQERAGGNEQFF. V is TRBV4-2 and J is TRBJ2-1; 7 bases are shared with TRBD1. The CDR3 is 15 amino acids. CDR1 LGHNA and CDR2 YNFKEQ come from the germline V gene. The junction had 5 bases not matched to a gene; V was cut back by 0 bases and J by 6 bases.

The V and J genes are TRBV5-1 and TRBJ2-2; D is perhaps TRBD2 (6 bases). Germline V gene data show CDR1 as SGHRS and CDR2 as YFSETQ. V dropped 2 bases and J dropped 6 bases, with 8 bases sitting between them. This CDR3 has 13 amino acids. CDR3 sequence (DNA): TGCGCCAGCAGCTTTCGGGAGCCCGGGGAGCTGTTTTTT. This codes for CASSFREPGELFF.